These T cell receptor beta chains were read from a single sample in a study of shared clonotypes between healthy human individuals. The method was immunoSEQ multiplex PCR; TCRdb's version includes in-frame clones alone and lacks a portion of them. The sample shows about 590,000 clones, roughly 96% of them seen only once. Source material: naive CD8+ T cells sorted from blood. The origin of the receptors is a woman under 40 in good health. The CDR3 runs from the conserved cysteine through the conserved F or W. The order of the fields is V gene, D gene, J gene, CDR3 protein, CDR3 DNA. D genes are given only for firm matches.

V: TRBV27; D: TRBD1; J: TRBJ2-7; CDR3: CASRIGTGGSEQYF; DNA: TGTGCCAGCAGAATAGGGACAGGGGGCTCCGAGCAGTACTTC
V: TRBV21-1; D: -; J: TRBJ2-7; CDR3: CASSAKELGPSYEQYF; DNA: TGTGCCAGCAGCGCAAAGGAGTTAGGGCCCTCCTACGAGCAGTACTTC
V: TRBV15; D: -; J: TRBJ2-1; CDR3: CATSSHYNEQFF; DNA: TGTGCCACCAGCAGCCACTACAATGAGCAGTTCTTC
V: TRBV27; D: TRBD1; J: TRBJ1-2; CDR3: CASRQNRGNGYTF; DNA: TGTGCCAGCAGACAGAACAGGGGCAATGGCTACACCTTC
V: TRBV19; D: -; J: TRBJ2-3; CDR3: CASTDTDTQYF; DNA: TGTGCCAGTACCGACACAGATACGCAGTATTTT
V: TRBV29-1; D: -; J: TRBJ2-1; CDR3: CSGGSATYNEQFF; DNA: TGCAGCGGCGGGTCTGCGACTTACAATGAGCAGTTCTTC
V: TRBV27; D: TRBD2; J: TRBJ2-7; CDR3: CASSLLSGSSYEQYF; DNA: TGTGCCAGCAGTTTGCTTAGCGGGAGCTCCTACGAGCAGTACTTC
V: TRBV27; D: -; J: TRBJ2-1; CDR3: CASSLRGNEQFF; DNA: TGTGCCAGCAGTTTACGAGGGAATGAGCAGTTCTTC
V: TRBV19; D: -; J: TRBJ1-1; CDR3: CASSTFLSGSTEAFF; DNA: TGTGCCAGTAGTACATTTTTATCGGGGAGCACTGAAGCTTTCTTT
V: TRBV2; D: -; J: TRBJ1-1; CDR3: CASRDTGGGSTEAFF; DNA: TGTGCCAGCAGGGATACAGGAGGGGGGAGTACTGAAGCTTTCTTT
V: TRBV7-2; D: -; J: TRBJ2-7; CDR3: CASSGGTSYEQYF; DNA: TGTGCCAGCAGCGGGGGGACCTCCTACGAGCAGTACTTC